This T cell receptor beta chain was recorded in a study of blood T cell repertoires in COVID-19. The overall study: COVID-19 samples from acute and convalescent phases originated in the United States, Italy and Spain. T cells, B-cell-depleted T cells, or PBMCs provided the cDNA or gDNA that served as material.

CDR1 and CDR2 from the germline V gene are SGHRS and YFSETQ. With V trimmed by 2 bases and J by 5 bases, 4 bases remained unmatched. The CDR3 has 14 residues. In the source study's methods: Counts of nucleated cells, estimated from reference gene primer amplification, were obtained. The protocol was immunoSEQ multiplex PCR, while the TCRdb copy is restricted to in-frame clones and leaves out a portion. Clone size and V and J calls were adopted from that table, with D and trimming inferred from the DNA. The table records some 97,000 clones, roughly 87% of them present only once. The sequence derives from a man aged 25-40 years in a cohort sampled during active COVID-19. This chain joins TRBV5-1 and TRBJ2-5; TRBD1 matches at 9 bases. Sequencing input: peripheral blood. CDR3 protein: CASSFGQGRETQYF. CDR3 coding DNA: TGCGCCAGCAGCTTCGGACAGGGGAGGGAGACCCAGTACTTC.